The subject of this entry is one T cell receptor (beta chain). Profiling relied on immunoSEQ multiplex PCR, and the TCRdb table lists in-frame clones only, not all of them. The table includes about 88,000 clones, over 90% detected once. This record belongs to a study of PD-L1 blockade in urothelial cancer. The V gene end was trimmed by 2 bases and the J gene end by 5 bases; junction bases not matched to a gene: 18. This CDR3 is 19 amino acids long. CDR1 and CDR2 from the germline V gene are MRHNA and SNTAGT. This chain uses TRBV6-4 with TRBJ2-5; 9 bases match TRBD1. Sequences were derived from PBMCs, sampled around atezolizumab (anti-PD-L1) treatment. The sequence was obtained from a man in his 60s with urothelial cancer. CDR3 in DNA: TGTGCCAGCAGTGACGGATTTGGGGACAGGGTATCGTCCGAGGAGACCCAGTACTTC. Translating it yields CASSDGFGDRVSSEETQYF.